Below are 6 T cell receptor beta chains sequenced from a single sample in a study of blood T cell repertoires in COVID-19. Assay used: immunoSEQ multiplex PCR; TCRdb lists only in-frame clones, some missing. The profile shows 240,000 or so clones, approximately 80% of them singletons. Sequences were obtained from peripheral blood. Source of these receptors: an elderly woman with acute or convalescent COVID-19.

This CDR3 reads CASSRSTGVASYEQYF. CDR3 nucleotides: TGTGCCAGCAGCCGCTCGACAGGGGTGGCATCCTACGAGCAGTACTTC. This chain links TRBV4-2 with TRBJ2-7, with 8 bases aligning to TRBD1. From germline, CDR1 is LGHNA and CDR2 YNFKEQ. The CDR3 covers 16 residues. The V and J ends lost 4 bases and 1 base, in that order; junction bases with no gene match: 9.

CDR3 sequence (DNA): TGTGCCAGCAGTTTATCGATGCGGGGGACCACAGATACGCAGTATTTT. Translated: CASSLSMRGTTDTQYF. The chain uses TRBV27 and TRBJ2-3, with TRBD2 matching 7 bases. Trimming at V came to 0 bases and at J to 2 bases, leaving 5 bases not matched to a gene. CDR1 and CDR2 from the germline V gene are MNHEY and SMNVEV (reference sequence). The CDR3 has 16 residues.

The chain couples TRBV3-1 (or the pseudogene TRBV3-2) to TRBJ1-2; possibly TRBD1 for D (6 bases). The CDR3 length is 14 residues. Germline V gene sequence: CDR1 LGHDT, CDR2 YNNKEL (reference sequence). The ends were cut back, 3 bases at V and 5 bases at J, with 13 bases in the middle. CDR3 protein: CASSQGHTLYGYTF. Written as DNA, the CDR3 is TGTGCCAGCAGCCAGGGACACACCTTGTATGGCTACACCTTC.

The genes are TRBV18 and TRBJ1-1, with TRBD1 as a possible D gene (6 bases). This CDR3 spans 15 amino acids. Trimming removed 0 bases at V and 4 bases at J, with 12 bases between. Germline CDR1 and CDR2: KGHSH and LQKENI. CDR3 amino acids: CASSPPEGGATEAFF. CDR3 coding DNA: TGTGCCAGCTCACCACCGGAGGGGGGGGCCACTGAAGCTTTCTTT.

The chain employs TRBV28 and TRBJ2-7; 8 bases are shared with TRBD1. V shed 6 bases, J shed 2 bases, and the junction held 6 bases outside the gene matches. CDR1 is MDHEN and CDR2 is SYDVKM in the germline V gene. The CDR3 length is 14 residues. CDR3 in DNA: TGTGCCAGCAGCCTCCGACAGGGGACCTACGAGCAGTACTTC. The encoded protein is CASSLRQGTYEQYF. The variable domain in full, with the rest retrieved from reference TRBV28 and TRBJ2-7, is DVKVTQSSRYLVKRTGEKVFLECVQDMDHENMFWYRQDPGLGLRLIYFSYDVKMKEKGDIPEGYSVSREKKERFSLILESASTNQTSMYLCASSLRQGTYEQYFGPGTRLTVT.

The chain employs TRBV10-3 and TRBJ2-3, with D possibly TRBD2 on 5 matching bases. Germline lookup yields CDR1 ENHRY and CDR2 SYGVKD. This CDR3 comprises 13 residues. The V and J ends lost 7 bases and 6 bases respectively, with 14 bases between them. In nucleotides, the CDR3 is TGTGCCATCAAACGGGATCCGGGGGATACGCAGTATTTT. It yields the protein CAIKRDPGDTQYF.